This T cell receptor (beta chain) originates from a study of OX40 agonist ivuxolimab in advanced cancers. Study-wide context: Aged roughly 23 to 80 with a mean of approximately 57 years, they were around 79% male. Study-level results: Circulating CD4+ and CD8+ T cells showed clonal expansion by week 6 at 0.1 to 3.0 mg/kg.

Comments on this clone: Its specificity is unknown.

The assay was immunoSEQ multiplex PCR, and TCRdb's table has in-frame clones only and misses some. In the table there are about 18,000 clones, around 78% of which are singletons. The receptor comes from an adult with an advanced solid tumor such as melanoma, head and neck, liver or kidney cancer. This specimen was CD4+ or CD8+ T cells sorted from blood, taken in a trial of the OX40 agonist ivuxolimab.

The CDR3 loop reads CASSRGGLAVSYNEQFF. The DNA of the CDR3 is TGTGCCAGCAGTCGAGGGGGACTAGCGGTTTCCTACAATGAGCAGTTCTTC. J is TRBJ2-1 and V is TRBV27, with TRBD2 identical over 11 bases. The CDR3 is made up of 17 amino acids. Germline CDR1 is MNHEY and CDR2 is SMNVEV (reference sequence). V dropped 5 bases and J dropped 1; count of bases not matched to a gene: 7.